This T cell receptor (beta chain) was documented in a study of blood T cell repertoires in COVID-19 (dated by TCRdb to about 2020). Some background on the complete study: Samples covering the acute and convalescent phases of COVID-19 were provided by collaborators in the United States, Italy and Spain. The dataset comprised deeply sampled blood TCRbeta repertoires from subjects exposed to, actively infected with, or recovered from COVID-19. Sample metadata almost always included a de-identified subject ID, COVID-19 status, age in years and sex. Where available, HLA class I and class II types were taken from metadata supplied by the sample provider and were not determined by assay-based typing. The repertoires were released in a freely available public database intended as a resource for research on the immune response to SARS-CoV-2. Samples were obtained from the ongoing ImmuneRACE study (first 160 participants) and from about 1,300 subjects provided by 6 global collaborators. The prospective study material was composed of cDNA or gDNA derived from T cells, B-cell-depleted T cells, or PBMCs. Broad study findings and their caveats: How much clinical and demographic metadata was included differed by source and by participant, and the metadata was provided uncurated.

TCRbeta CDR3 regions were amplified from genomic DNA using the immunoSEQ Assay, a bias-controlled multiplex PCR. The paper's processing steps were these. The number of nucleated cells in each sample was estimated by amplification of reference gene primers within the assay. To quantify the absolute abundance of each unique TCRbeta CDR3 rearrangement, sequence reads were collapsed and filtered. For each sample, productive Simpson clonality was calculated as the square root of Simpson's diversity index over productive rearrangements. Not all clones reach the TCRdb copy of this immuneACCESS table, which keeps in-frame sequences only. Checked studies attribute under half of the gap to unresolved V genes and leave the rest unexplained. The D gene and trimming were derived from the DNA, and the V and J assignments and clone size from that table. This sample gives 250,000 to 300,000 clones in total; roughly 86% of them show up just once. Of the sample, roughly 10% is held by the ten largest clones.

CDR1 and CDR2 are read off the germline V gene as SGHTA and FQGNSA. Including the terminal cysteine and phenylalanine, the CDR3 comprises 14 residues. Only CDR3 DNA is held: 42 bases, read in frame from base 1. Trimming costs V 0 bases and J 8 bases, and their ends lie 11 bases apart. For this clone: The antigen it recognizes is unknown. Base qualities are not recorded, but no much larger clone differs from it by a single base.

In Seattle, one collaborating source enrolled patients while the infection was active and tracked those patients longitudinally over the course of disease. Each collaborating institution followed its own protocols to collect whole blood in K2EDTA tubes. For TCRbeta analysis, collaborators shipped samples as frozen whole blood, isolated PBMCs, or DNA extracted from either of those sample types. The V and J genes are TRBV7-2 and TRBJ2-1, with the D gene call left open. Sequencing was performed on peripheral blood. The receptor's source is a woman aged 25-40 years with COVID-19, enrolled during active disease. The DNA sequence is given as TGTGCCAGCAGCTTAGCCTCGAGCACCGATGAGCAGTTCTTC. This codes for CASSLASSTDEQFF. Reference TRBV7-2 and TRBJ2-1 proteins supply the regions before and after the CDR3; the full variable domain is: GAGVSQSPSNKVTEKGKDVELRCDPISGHTALYWYRQSLGQGLEFLIYFQGNSAPDKSGLPSDRFSAERTGGSVSTLTIQRTQQEDSAVYLCASSLASSTDEQFFGPGTRLTVL.